This TCR beta chain was documented in a study of T cell responses to AZD1222 COVID-19 vaccine. The study pooled second doses at about 4 or about 12 weeks. Whole-study findings and limits: Donors were mostly white British, more females; clonal diversity possibly underestimated.

About this clone itself: Its antigen is unidentified.

Produced via immunoSEQ multiplex PCR; TCRdb's table is partial and in-frame only. The sample comprises 110,000 or so clones, 85% to 90% of which are singletons, and 7.1% rests with the top ten. Sequenced here: peripheral blood, sampled 28 days after the second AZD1222 dose. This receptor was identified in an adult who received the AZD1222 COVID-19 vaccine.

The CDR3 bases are TGTGCCTGGAGGCCCGGGACAGGGAGGACCGGGGAGCTGTTTTTT. Translation gives CAWRPGTGRTGELFF. The rearrangement uses TRBV30 and TRBJ2-2; 9 bases fit TRBD1. This CDR3 contains 15 residues. From germline, CDR1 is GTSNPN and CDR2 SVGIG (reference sequence). J lost 5 bases, V lost 3 bases, and 7 bases had no gene match.